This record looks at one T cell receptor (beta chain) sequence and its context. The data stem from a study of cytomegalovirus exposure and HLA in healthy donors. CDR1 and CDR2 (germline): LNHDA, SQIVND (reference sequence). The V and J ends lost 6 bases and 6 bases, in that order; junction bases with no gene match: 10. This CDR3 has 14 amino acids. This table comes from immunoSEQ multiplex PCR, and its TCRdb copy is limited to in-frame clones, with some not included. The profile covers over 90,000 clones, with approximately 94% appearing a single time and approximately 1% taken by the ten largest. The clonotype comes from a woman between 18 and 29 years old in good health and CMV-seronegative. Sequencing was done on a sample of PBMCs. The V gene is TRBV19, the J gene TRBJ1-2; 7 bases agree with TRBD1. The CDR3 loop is CASSRQGWSDGYTF. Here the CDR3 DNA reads TGTGCCAGTAGCCGACAGGGATGGTCAGATGGCTACACCTTC.